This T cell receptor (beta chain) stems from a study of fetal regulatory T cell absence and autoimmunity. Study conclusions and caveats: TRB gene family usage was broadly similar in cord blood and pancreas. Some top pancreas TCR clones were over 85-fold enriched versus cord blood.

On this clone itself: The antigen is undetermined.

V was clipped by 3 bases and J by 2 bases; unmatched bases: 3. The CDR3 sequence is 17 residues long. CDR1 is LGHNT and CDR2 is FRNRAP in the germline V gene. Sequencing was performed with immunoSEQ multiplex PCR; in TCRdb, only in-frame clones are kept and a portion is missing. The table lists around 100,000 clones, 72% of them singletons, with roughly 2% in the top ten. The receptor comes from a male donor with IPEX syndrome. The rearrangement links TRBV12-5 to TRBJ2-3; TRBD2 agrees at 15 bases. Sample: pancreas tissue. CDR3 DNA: TGTGCTAGTGGTTTAGGGACTAGCGGGGGGCCCACAGATACGCAGTATTTT. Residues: CASGLGTSGGPTDTQYF.